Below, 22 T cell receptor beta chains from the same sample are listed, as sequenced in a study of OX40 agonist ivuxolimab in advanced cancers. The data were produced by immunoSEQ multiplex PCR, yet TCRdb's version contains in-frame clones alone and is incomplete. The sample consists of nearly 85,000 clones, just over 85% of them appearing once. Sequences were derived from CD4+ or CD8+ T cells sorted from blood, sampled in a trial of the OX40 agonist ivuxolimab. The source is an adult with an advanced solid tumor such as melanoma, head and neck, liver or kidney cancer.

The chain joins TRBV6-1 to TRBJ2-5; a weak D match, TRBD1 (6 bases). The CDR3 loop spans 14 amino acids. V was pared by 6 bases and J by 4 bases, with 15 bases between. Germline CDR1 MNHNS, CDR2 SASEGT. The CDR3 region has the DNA TGTGCCAGCAGCCCACACGAGGGGGTAGAGACCCAGTACTTC. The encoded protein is CASSPHEGVETQYF.

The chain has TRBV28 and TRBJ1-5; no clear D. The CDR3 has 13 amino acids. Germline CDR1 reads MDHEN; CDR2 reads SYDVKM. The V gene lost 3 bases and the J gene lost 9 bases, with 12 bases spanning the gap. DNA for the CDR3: TGTGCCAGCAGTTTGGGCTTCTTCGGGCCCCAGCATTTT. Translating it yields CASSLGFFGPQHF. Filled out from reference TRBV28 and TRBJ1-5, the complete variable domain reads DVKVTQSSRYLVKRTGEKVFLECVQDMDHENMFWYRQDPGLGLRLIYFSYDVKMKEKGDIPEGYSVSREKKERFSLILESASTNQTSMYLCASSLGFFGPQHFGDGTRLSIL.

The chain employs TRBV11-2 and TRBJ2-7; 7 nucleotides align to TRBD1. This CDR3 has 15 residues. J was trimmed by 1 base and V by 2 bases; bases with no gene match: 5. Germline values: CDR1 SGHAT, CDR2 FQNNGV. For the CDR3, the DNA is TGTGCCAGCAGCTTATTCCCGGGACAGTCCTACGAGCAGTACTTC. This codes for CASSLFPGQSYEQYF.

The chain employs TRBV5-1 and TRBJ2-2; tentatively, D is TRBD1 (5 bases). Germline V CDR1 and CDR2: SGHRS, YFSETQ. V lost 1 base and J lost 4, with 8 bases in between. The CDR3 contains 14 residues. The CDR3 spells CASSLLQVTGELFF. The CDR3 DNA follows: TGCGCCAGCAGCTTGTTACAGGTCACCGGGGAGCTGTTTTTT.

The CDR3 region has the DNA TGTGCCAGCTCGACGATCTCTGGGGCCAACGTCCTGACTTTC. Its translation is CASSTISGANVLTF. This rearrangement joins TRBV2 to TRBJ2-6; D is unresolved. The CDR3 runs 14 residues. The V and J ends lost 8 bases and 0 bases respectively, with 8 bases between them. Germline CDR1 and CDR2: SNHLY and FYNNEI.

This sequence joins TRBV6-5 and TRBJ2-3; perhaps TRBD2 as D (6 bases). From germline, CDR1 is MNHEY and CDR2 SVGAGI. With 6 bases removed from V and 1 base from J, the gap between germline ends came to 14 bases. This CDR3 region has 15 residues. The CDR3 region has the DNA TGTGCCAGCAGAGCCACCTGGGGGGGCACAGATACGCAGTATTTT. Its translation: CASRATWGGTDTQYF.

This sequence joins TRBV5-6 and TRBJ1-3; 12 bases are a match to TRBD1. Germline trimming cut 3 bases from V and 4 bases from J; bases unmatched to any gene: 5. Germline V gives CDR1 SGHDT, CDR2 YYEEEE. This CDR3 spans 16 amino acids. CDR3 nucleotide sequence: TGTGCCAGCAGCTCCGGGACAGGGGGCTCCGGAAACACCATATATTTT. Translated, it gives CASSSGTGGSGNTIYF.

DNA of the CDR3: TGCGCCAGCAGCCATGGTCGGGACAGGTTGGGGGAAAAACTGTTTTTT. Its protein is CASSHGRDRLGEKLFF. The rearrangement uses TRBV4-1 and TRBJ1-4; the match to TRBD1 covers 8 bases. Trimming removed 3 bases from V and 8 bases from J; junction bases left unmatched: 11. Germline assignment: CDR1 MGHRA and CDR2 YSYEKL. This CDR3 comprises 16 residues.

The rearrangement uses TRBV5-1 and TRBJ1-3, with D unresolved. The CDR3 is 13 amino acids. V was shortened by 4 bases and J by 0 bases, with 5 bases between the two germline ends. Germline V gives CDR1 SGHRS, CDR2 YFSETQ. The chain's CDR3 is CASSDGSGNTIYF. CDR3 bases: TGCGCCAGCAGCGACGGCTCTGGAAACACCATATATTTT.

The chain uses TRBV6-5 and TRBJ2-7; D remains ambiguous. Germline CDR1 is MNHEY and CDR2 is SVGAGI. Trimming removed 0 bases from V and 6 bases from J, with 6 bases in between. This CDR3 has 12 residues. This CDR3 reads CASSYSMGEQYF. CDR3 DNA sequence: TGTGCCAGCAGTTACTCGATGGGCGAGCAGTACTTC.

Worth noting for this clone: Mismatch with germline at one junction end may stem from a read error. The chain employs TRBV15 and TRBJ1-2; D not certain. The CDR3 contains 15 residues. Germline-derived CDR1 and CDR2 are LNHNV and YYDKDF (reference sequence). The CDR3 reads CAASRDITSFGGYTF. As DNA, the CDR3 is TGTGCCGCCAGCAGAGATATCACCAGTTTTGGTGGCTACACCTTC.

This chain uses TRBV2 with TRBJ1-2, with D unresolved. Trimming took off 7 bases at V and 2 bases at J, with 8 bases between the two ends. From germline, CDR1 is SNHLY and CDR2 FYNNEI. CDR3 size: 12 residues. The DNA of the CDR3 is TGTGCCAGCAACGACGGGAACTATGGCTACACCTTC. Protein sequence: CASNDGNYGYTF. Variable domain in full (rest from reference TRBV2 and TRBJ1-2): EPEVTQTPSHQVTQMGQEVILRCVPISNHLYFYWYRQILGQKVEFLVSFYNNEISEKSEIFDDQFSVERPDGSNFTLKIRSTKLEDSAMYFCASNDGNYGYTFGSGTRLTVV.

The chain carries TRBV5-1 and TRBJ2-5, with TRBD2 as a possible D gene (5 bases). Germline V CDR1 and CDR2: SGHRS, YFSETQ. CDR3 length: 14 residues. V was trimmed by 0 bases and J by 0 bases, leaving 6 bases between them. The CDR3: CASSLGGYQETQYF. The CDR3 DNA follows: TGCGCCAGCAGCTTGGGAGGGTACCAAGAGACCCAGTACTTC.

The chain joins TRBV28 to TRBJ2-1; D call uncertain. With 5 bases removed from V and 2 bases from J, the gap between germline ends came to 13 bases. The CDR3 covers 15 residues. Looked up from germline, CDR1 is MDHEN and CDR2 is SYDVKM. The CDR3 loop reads CASSLDTNPYNEQFF. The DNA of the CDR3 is TGTGCCAGCAGTCTAGACACGAACCCCTACAATGAGCAGTTCTTC.

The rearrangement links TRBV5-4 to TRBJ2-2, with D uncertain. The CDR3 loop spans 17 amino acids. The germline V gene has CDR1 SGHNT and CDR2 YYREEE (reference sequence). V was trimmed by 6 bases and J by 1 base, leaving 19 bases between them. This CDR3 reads CASNPTGTTRNTGELFF. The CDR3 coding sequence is TGTGCCAGCAACCCCACGGGTACTACCCGGAACACCGGGGAGCTGTTTTTT. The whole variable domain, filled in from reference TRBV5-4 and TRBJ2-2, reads ETGVTQSPTHLIKTRGQQVTLRCSSQSGHNTVSWYQQALGQGPQFIFQYYREEENGRGNFPPRFSGLQFPNYSSELNVNALELDDSALYLCASNPTGTTRNTGELFFGEGSRLTVL.

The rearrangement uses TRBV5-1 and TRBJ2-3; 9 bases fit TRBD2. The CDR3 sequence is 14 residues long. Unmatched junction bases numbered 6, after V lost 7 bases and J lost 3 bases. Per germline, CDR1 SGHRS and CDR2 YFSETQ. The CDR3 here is CASQMGLATDTQYF. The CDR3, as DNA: TGCGCCAGCCAAATGGGACTAGCAACAGATACGCAGTATTTT.

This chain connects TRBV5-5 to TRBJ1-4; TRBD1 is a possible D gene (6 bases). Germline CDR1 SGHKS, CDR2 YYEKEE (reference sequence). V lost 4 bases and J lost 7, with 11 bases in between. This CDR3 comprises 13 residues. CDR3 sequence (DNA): TGTGCCAGCAGCCTGACAGGAAGTGAAAAACTGTTTTTT. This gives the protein CASSLTGSEKLFF.

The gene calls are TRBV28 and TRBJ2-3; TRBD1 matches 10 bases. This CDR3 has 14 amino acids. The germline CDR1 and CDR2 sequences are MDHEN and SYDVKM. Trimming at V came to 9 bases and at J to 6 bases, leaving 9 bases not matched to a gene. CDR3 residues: CASCPGQGLDTQYF. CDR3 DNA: TGTGCCAGTTGTCCGGGACAGGGGCTGGATACGCAGTATTTT.

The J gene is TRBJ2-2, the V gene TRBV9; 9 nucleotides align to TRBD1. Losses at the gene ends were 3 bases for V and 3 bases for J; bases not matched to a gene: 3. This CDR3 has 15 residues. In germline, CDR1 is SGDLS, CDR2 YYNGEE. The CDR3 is CASSAGQGDTGELFF. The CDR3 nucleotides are TGTGCCAGCAGCGCGGGACAGGGAGACACCGGGGAGCTGTTTTTT.

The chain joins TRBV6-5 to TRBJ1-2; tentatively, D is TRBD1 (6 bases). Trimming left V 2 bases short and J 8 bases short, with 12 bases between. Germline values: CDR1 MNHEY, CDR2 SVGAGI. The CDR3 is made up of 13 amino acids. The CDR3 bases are TGTGCCAGCAGTTACGGGGGCAATCAGGGCTACACCTTC. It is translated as CASSYGGNQGYTF.

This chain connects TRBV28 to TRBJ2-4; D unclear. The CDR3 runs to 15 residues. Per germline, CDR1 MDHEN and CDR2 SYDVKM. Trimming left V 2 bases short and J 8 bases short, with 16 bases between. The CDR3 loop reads CASSLRVGLGHIQYF. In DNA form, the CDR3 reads TGTGCCAGCAGTTTACGTGTCGGTCTTGGTCACATTCAGTACTTC.

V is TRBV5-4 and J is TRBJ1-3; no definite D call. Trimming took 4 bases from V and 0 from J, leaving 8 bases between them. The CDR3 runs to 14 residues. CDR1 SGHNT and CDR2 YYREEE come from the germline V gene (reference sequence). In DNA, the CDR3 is TGTGCCAGCAGCCCTCAGAGCTCTGGAAACACCATATATTTT. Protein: CASSPQSSGNTIYF.